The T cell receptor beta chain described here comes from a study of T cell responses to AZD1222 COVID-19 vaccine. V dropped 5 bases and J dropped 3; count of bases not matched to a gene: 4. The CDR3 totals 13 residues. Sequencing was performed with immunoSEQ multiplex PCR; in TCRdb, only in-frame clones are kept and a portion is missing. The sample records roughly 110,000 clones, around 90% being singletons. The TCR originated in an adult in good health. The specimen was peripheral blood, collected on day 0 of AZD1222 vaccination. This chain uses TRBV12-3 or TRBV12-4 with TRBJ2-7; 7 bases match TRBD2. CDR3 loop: CASSPGLVYEQYF. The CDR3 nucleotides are TGTGCCAGCAGTCCAGGACTAGTCTACGAGCAGTACTTC.